The rows below give T cell receptor beta chains drawn from one sample of a study of blood T cell repertoires in COVID-19. TCRdb's table, derived via immunoSEQ multiplex PCR, lists solely in-frame clones and lacks some. The table has approximately 400,000 clones, about 89% seen once. Sequencing used peripheral blood. Source of these receptors: a man in his forties or fifties with acute or convalescent COVID-19. The CDR3 runs from the conserved cysteine through the conserved F or W. Fields, in order: D gene, clone size, J gene, V gene, CDR3 protein, CDR3 DNA. A D gene is named only where the DNA matches it firmly. Clone size is given for some rows only: seen once, a few or many times, or a class if the clone is expanded.

d_call: NA; clone_size: NA; j_call: TRBJ1-5; v_call: TRBV3-1/TRBV3-2; cdr3_aa: CASSQELGDQPQHF; cdr3_nt: TGTGCCAGCAGCCAGGAGTTAGGGGATCAGCCCCAGCATTTT
d_call: NA; clone_size: NA; j_call: TRBJ2-3; v_call: TRBV10-2; cdr3_aa: CASAKAIGGFGTDTQYF; cdr3_nt: TGCGCCAGCGCCAAGGCTATCGGGGGATTCGGAACAGATACGCAGTATTTT
d_call: NA; clone_size: NA; j_call: TRBJ1-6; v_call: TRBV19; cdr3_aa: CASSIATGNSPLHF; cdr3_nt: TGTGCCAGTAGTATCGCTACAGGGAATTCACCCCTCCACTTT
d_call: TRBD2; clone_size: NA; j_call: TRBJ2-7; v_call: TRBV11-2; cdr3_aa: CASSLGTSVSYEQYF; cdr3_nt: TGTGCCAGCAGCTTAGGGACTAGCGTCTCCTACGAGCAGTACTTC
d_call: NA; clone_size: NA; j_call: TRBJ1-1; v_call: TRBV5-4; cdr3_aa: CASSFGGAGAEAFF; cdr3_nt: TGTGCCAGCAGCTTCGGCGGAGCGGGGGCTGAAGCTTTCTTT
d_call: NA; clone_size: NA; j_call: TRBJ2-7; v_call: TRBV27; cdr3_aa: CASSFHTSYEQYF; cdr3_nt: TGTGCCAGCAGTTTTCACACAAGCTACGAGCAGTACTTC
d_call: TRBD1; clone_size: NA; j_call: TRBJ2-7; v_call: TRBV6-2/TRBV6-3; cdr3_aa: CASSQDRSYEQYF; cdr3_nt: TGTGCCAGCAGCCAGGACAGGTCCTACGAGCAGTACTTC
d_call: NA; clone_size: NA; j_call: TRBJ1-2; v_call: TRBV5-6; cdr3_aa: CASSLGDLFGGYGYTF; cdr3_nt: TGTGCCAGCAGCTTGGGGGATCTGTTCGGGGGCTATGGCTACACCTTC
d_call: NA; clone_size: NA; j_call: TRBJ2-5; v_call: TRBV5-1; cdr3_aa: CASQTGWQGETQYF; cdr3_nt: TGCGCCAGCCAAACAGGGTGGCAGGGAGAGACCCAGTACTTC
d_call: NA; clone_size: NA; j_call: TRBJ2-5; v_call: TRBV6-5; cdr3_aa: CASSYSTGETQYF; cdr3_nt: TGTGCCAGCAGTTACTCGACCGGGGAGACCCAGTACTTC
d_call: TRBD2; clone_size: NA; j_call: TRBJ2-1; v_call: TRBV7-2; cdr3_aa: CASSFLAGHSYNEQFF; cdr3_nt: TGTGCCAGCAGCTTCTTAGCGGGCCACTCCTACAATGAGCAGTTCTTC
d_call: NA; clone_size: NA; j_call: TRBJ1-1; v_call: TRBV29-1; cdr3_aa: CSVGSTGWGTEAFF; cdr3_nt: TGCAGCGTTGGATCCACAGGGTGGGGAACTGAAGCTTTCTTT
d_call: TRBD1; clone_size: NA; j_call: TRBJ1-3; v_call: TRBV9; cdr3_aa: CASSDDRGHGNTIYF; cdr3_nt: TGTGCCAGCAGCGACGACAGGGGGCACGGAAACACCATATATTTT
d_call: TRBD2; clone_size: NA; j_call: TRBJ2-5; v_call: TRBV7-9; cdr3_aa: CASSLTAGGPQGTQYF; cdr3_nt: TGTGCCAGCAGCTTAACTGCGGGGGGCCCCCAGGGGACCCAGTACTTC
d_call: TRBD2; clone_size: once; j_call: TRBJ2-7; v_call: TRBV5-4; cdr3_aa: CASSPTPGLANPYEQYF; cdr3_nt: TGTGCCAGCAGCCCTACCCCGGGACTAGCGAATCCGTACGAGCAGTACTTC
d_call: NA; clone_size: NA; j_call: TRBJ1-1; v_call: TRBV3-1/TRBV3-2; cdr3_aa: CASSQVVHAVEAFF; cdr3_nt: TGTGCCAGCAGCCAAGTAGTTCATGCCGTTGAAGCTTTCTTT
d_call: NA; clone_size: NA; j_call: TRBJ1-5; v_call: TRBV21-1; cdr3_aa: CASKFSDRRGYSNQPQHF; cdr3_nt: TGTGCCAGCAAATTTTCGGACAGGAGGGGTTATAGCAATCAGCCCCAGCATTTT
d_call: TRBD2; clone_size: NA; j_call: TRBJ2-1; v_call: TRBV2; cdr3_aa: CASSGGGGHFSYNEQFF; cdr3_nt: TGTGCCAGCAGTGGGGGCGGGGGGCACTTCTCGTACAATGAGCAGTTCTTC
d_call: TRBD2; clone_size: NA; j_call: TRBJ2-3; v_call: TRBV6-5; cdr3_aa: CASRNPGLADTQYF; cdr3_nt: TGTGCCAGCAGAAATCCGGGACTAGCAGATACGCAGTATTTT
d_call: NA; clone_size: NA; j_call: TRBJ1-6; v_call: TRBV7-3; cdr3_aa: CASSLRAQGQSPLHF; cdr3_nt: TGTGCCAGCAGCCTAAGGGCGCAGGGACAATCACCCCTCCACTTT